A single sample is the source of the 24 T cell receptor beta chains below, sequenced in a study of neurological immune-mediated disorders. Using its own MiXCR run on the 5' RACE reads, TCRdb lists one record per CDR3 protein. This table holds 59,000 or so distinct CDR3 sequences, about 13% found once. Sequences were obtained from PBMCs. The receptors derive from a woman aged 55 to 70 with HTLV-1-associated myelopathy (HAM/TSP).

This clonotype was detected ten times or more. The CDR3 DNA reads as TGCGCCAGCAGCTTGGGGGGAGCGGGGGGCTACTACGAGCAGTACTTC. Encoded protein: CASSLGGAGGYYEQYF. The V call is TRBV5-1, the J call TRBJ2-7; 9 bases agree with TRBD2. The CDR3 runs 16 residues. Trimming took 0 bases from V and 3 from J; bases not matched to a gene: 7. Per the germline V gene, CDR1 is SGHRS and CDR2 is YFSETQ.

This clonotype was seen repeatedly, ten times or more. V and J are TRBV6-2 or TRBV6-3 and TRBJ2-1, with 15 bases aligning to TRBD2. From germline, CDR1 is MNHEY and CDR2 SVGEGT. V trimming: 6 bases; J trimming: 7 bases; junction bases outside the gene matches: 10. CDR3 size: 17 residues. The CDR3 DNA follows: TGTGCCAGCAGCCCGAGGGCCGGGACTAGCGGGAGGAATGAGCAGTTCTTC. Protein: CASSPRAGTSGRNEQFF.

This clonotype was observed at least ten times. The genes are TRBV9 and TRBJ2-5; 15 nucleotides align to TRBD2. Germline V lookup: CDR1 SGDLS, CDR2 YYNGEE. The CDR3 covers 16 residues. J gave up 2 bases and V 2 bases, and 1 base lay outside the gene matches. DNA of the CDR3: TGTGCCAGCAGCGTTGGACTAGCGGGAGGGCAAGAGACCCAGTACTTC. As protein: CASSVGLAGGQETQYF.

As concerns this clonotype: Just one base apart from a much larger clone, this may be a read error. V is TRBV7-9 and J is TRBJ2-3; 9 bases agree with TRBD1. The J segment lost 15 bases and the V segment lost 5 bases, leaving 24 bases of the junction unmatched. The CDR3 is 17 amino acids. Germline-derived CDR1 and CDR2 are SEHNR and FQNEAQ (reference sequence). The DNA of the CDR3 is TGTGCCAGCAGCGCTCCCACAGGGGGCGACTTGGGTTTCCTCCATTATTTT. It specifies CASSAPTGGDLGFLHYF.

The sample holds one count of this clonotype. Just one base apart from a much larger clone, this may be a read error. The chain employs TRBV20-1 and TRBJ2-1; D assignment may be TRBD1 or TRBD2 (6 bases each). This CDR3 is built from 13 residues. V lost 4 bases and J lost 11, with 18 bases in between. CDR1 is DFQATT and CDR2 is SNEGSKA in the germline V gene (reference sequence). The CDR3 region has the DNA TGCAGTGCTAAGGAGGGGGGTTGGGATAAGCAGTTCTTC. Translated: CSAKEGGWDKQFF.

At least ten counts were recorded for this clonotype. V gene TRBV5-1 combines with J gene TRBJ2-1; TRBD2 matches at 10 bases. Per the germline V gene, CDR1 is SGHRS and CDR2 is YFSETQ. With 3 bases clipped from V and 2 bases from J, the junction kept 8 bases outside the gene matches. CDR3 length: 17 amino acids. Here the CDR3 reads CASSSLAGVGPYNEQFF. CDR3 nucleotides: TGCGCCAGCAGCTCCCTAGCGGGAGTGGGCCCCTACAATGAGCAGTTCTTC.

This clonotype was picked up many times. CDR3 bases: TGCAGTGTTCTGGGAGTGGTGTCCAATGAGCAGTTCTTC. This encodes CSVLGVVSNEQFF. The chain combines TRBV20-1 with TRBJ2-1; a possible D gene is TRBD2 (5 bases). The CDR3 covers 13 residues. V was shortened by 7 bases and J by 6 bases, with 16 bases between the two germline ends. The germline gives CDR1 DFQATT, CDR2 SNEGSKA (reference sequence).

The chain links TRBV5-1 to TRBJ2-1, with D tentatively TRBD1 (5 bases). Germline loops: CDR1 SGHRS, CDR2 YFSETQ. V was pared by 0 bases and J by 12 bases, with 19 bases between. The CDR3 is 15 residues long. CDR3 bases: TGCGCCAGCAGCTTGGGGGCGGTAGGGCCAGGGTCGCAGTTCTTC. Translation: CASSLGAVGPGSQFF.

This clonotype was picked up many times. CDR3: CASSLGTVKETQYF. The CDR3 nucleotides read TGCGCCAGCAGCCTAGGGACGGTAAAAGAGACCCAGTACTTC. The genes are TRBV5-1 and TRBJ2-5, with D possibly being TRBD1 or TRBD2 (5 bases each). From germline, CDR1 is SGHRS and CDR2 YFSETQ. V was pared by 4 bases and J by 3 bases, with 13 bases between. This CDR3 is 14 amino acids long.

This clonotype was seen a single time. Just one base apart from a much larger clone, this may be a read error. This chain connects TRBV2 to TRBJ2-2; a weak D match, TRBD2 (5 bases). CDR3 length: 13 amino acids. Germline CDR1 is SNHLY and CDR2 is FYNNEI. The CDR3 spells CASNQENTGDLFF. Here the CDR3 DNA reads TGTGCCAGCAATCAGGAGAACACCGGGGATCTGTTTTTT.

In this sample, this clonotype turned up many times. The CDR3 coding sequence is TGCAGCGTTTCACGAACTAGCGGTCCCTACGAGCAGTACTTC. This gives the protein CSVSRTSGPYEQYF. The chain employs TRBV29-1 and TRBJ2-7; 8 bases are a match to TRBD2. The V and J ends lost 5 bases and 2 bases, in that order; junction bases with no gene match: 8. The CDR3 is 14 amino acids. CDR1 and CDR2 (germline): SQVTM, ANQGSEA.

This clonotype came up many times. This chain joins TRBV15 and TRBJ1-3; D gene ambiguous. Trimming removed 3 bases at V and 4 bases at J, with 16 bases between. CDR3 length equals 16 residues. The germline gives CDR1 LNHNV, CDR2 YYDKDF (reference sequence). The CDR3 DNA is TGTGCCACCAGCAGGATTACCCCCTCTCCAGGAAACACCATATATTTT. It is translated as CATSRITPSPGNTIYF.

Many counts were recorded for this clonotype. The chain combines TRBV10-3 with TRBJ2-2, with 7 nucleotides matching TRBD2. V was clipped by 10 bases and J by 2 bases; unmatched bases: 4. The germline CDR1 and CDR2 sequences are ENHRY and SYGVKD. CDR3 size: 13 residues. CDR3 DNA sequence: TGTGCCAGCGGGACTACAAACACCGGGGAGCTGTTTTTT. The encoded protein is CASGTTNTGELFF.

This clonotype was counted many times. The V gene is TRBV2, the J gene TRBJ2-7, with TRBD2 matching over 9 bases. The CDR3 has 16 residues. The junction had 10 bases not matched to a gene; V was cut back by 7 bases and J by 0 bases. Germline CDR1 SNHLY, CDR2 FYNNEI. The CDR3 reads CASMGFSGRDSYEQYF. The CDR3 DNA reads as TGTGCCAGCATGGGCTTTAGCGGGAGAGACTCCTACGAGCAGTACTTC.

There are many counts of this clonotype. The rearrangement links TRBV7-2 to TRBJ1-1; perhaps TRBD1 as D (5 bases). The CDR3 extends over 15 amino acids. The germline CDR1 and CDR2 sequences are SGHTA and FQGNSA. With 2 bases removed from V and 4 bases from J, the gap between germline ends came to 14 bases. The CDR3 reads CASSLRWGPSTEAFF. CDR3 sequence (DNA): TGTGCCAGCAGCTTACGGTGGGGACCGAGCACTGAAGCTTTCTTT. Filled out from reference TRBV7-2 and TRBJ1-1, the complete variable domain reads GAGVSQSPSNKVTEKGKDVELRCDPISGHTALYWYRQSLGQGLEFLIYFQGNSAPDKSGLPSDRFSAERTGGSVSTLTIQRTQQEDSAVYLCASSLRWGPSTEAFFGQGTRLTVV.

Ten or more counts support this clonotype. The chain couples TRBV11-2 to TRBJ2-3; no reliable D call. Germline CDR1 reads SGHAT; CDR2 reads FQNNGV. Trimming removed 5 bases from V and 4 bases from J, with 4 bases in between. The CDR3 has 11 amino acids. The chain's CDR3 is CASSPSDTQYF. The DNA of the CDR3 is TGTGCCAGCAGCCCATCAGATACGCAGTATTTT.

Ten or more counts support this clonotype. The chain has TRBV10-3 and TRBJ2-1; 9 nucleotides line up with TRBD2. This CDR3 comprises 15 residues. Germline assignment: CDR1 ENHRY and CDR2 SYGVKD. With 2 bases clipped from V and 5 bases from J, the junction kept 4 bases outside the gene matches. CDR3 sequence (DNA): TGTGCCATCAGTGAGGCGGGAGGGCTCAACAATGAGCAGTTCTTC. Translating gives CAISEAGGLNNEQFF.

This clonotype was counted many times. The chain's CDR3 is CASSLWTGSNEQFF. DNA for the CDR3: TGCGCCAGCAGCCTGTGGACAGGGAGCAATGAGCAGTTCTTC. The chain is built from TRBV5-1 and TRBJ2-1, with TRBD1 matching over 8 bases. V lost 4 bases and J lost 6; bases outside the gene matches: 6. Germline V gene lookup returns CDR1 SGHRS and CDR2 YFSETQ. This CDR3 is 14 amino acids long.

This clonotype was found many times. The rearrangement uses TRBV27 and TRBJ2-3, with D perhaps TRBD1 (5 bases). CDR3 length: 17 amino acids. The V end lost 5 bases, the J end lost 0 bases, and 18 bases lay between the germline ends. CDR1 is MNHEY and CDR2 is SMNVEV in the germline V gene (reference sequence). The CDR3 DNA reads TGTGCCAGCAGTCTTAAGGGGTCTATCCCTAGCACAGATACGCAGTATTTT. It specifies CASSLKGSIPSTDTQYF.

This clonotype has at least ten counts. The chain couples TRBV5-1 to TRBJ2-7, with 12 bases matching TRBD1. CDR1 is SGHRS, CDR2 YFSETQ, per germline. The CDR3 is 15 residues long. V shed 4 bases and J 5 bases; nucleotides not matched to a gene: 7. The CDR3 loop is CASSVLGTGGDEQYF. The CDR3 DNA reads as TGCGCCAGCAGCGTCCTCGGGACAGGGGGCGACGAGCAGTACTTC.

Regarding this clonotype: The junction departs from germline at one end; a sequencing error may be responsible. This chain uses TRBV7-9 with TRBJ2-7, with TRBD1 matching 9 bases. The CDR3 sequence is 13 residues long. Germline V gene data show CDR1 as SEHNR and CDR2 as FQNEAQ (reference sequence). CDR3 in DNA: TGTACCAGCATCGAGGACAGGGGCTACGAGCAGTACTTC. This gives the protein CTSIEDRGYEQYF.

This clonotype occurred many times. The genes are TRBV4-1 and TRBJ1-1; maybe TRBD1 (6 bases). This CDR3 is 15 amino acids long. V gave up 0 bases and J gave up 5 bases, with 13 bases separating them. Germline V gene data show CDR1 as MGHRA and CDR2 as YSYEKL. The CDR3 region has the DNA TGCGCCAGCAGCCAAGAGTTAACAGGGCGGACTGAAGCTTTCTTT. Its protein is CASSQELTGRTEAFF.

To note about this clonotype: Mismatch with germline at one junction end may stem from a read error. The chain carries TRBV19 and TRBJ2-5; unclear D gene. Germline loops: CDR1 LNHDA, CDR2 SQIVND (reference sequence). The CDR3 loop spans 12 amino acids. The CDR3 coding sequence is TGTGCCAGTAGTGGGTCCGGACCGCCGGAGCACTTC. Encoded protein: CASSGSGPPEHF.

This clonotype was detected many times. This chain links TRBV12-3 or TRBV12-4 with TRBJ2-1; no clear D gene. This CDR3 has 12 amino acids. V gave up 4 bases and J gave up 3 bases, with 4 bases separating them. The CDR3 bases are TGTGCCAGCAGTTGGGGCTACAATGAGCAGTTCTTC. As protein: CASSWGYNEQFF.